The 11 T cell receptor beta chains below all came from one sample that was sequenced in a study of T-cell memory formation after mild COVID-19. TCRdb redid the calling of the 5' RACE reads with MiXCR, one entry per CDR3 protein. The profile shows 300,000 to 400,000 distinct CDR3 sequences, over 10% of them singletons. Sequencing input: PBMCs or a T cell subset sorted from them (not recorded which). Receptors were obtained from a man aged 18 to 29 who had mild COVID-19 (a few samples of this study predate the infection). Cell type and time point are not known.

The rearrangement uses TRBV5-1 and TRBJ2-3; D may be TRBD1 or TRBD2 (5 bases each). Germline CDR1 is SGHRS and CDR2 is YFSETQ. The length of the CDR3 is 15 residues. The V end lost 3 bases, the J end lost 1 base, and 12 bases lay between the germline ends. Here the CDR3 reads CASSSGTRRTDTQYF. The CDR3 nucleotides are TGCGCCAGCAGCTCGGGGACCCGCCGCACAGATACGCAGTATTTT.

The rearrangement uses TRBV12-3 or TRBV12-4 and TRBJ2-1; 10 positions match TRBD1. V lost 7 bases to trimming and J lost 6 bases; unmatched junction nucleotides: 12. The CDR3 extends over 16 amino acids. CDR3 DNA: TGTGCCAGCACCAATCTCATGGGGACAGGGGCCAATGAGCAGTTCTTC. It specifies CASTNLMGTGANEQFF.

The chain joins TRBV6-5 to TRBJ2-3; D ambiguous. This CDR3 comprises 14 residues. The V end was cut by 2 bases, the J end by 0 bases, with 6 bases between. In germline, CDR1 is MNHEY, CDR2 SVGAGI. In nucleotides, the CDR3 is TGTGCCAGCAGTTACAGGGCTAGCACAGATACGCAGTATTTT. Encoded protein: CASSYRASTDTQYF.

The CDR3, as DNA: TGTGCCAGCAGCCAAGATTACACCTATGGCTACACCTTC. Translating it yields CASSQDYTYGYTF. This chain uses TRBV14 with TRBJ1-2, with D unresolved. The germline CDR1 and CDR2 sequences are SGHDN and FVKESK. The length of the CDR3 is 13 residues. Trimming removed 0 bases at V and 4 bases at J, with 6 bases between.

The chain couples TRBV28 to TRBJ1-1; D might be TRBD1 (6 bases). The CDR3 is 14 amino acids. Trimming stripped 5 bases from V and 3 bases from J, with 13 bases between. CDR1 is MDHEN and CDR2 is SYDVKM in the germline V gene. CDR3 sequence: CASSAPPGDTEAFF. CDR3 nucleotides: TGTGCCAGCAGTGCCCCTCCAGGGGACACTGAAGCTTTCTTT. Filled out from reference TRBV28 and TRBJ1-1, the complete variable domain reads DVKVTQSSRYLVKRTGEKVFLECVQDMDHENMFWYRQDPGLGLRLIYFSYDVKMKEKGDIPEGYSVSREKKERFSLILESASTNQTSMYLCASSAPPGDTEAFFGQGTRLTVV.

Only a few counts were recorded for this clonotype. The chain employs TRBV5-5 and TRBJ2-3; 7 nucleotides line up with TRBD1. With V trimmed by 5 bases and J by 4 bases, 10 bases remained unmatched. The germline V gene encodes CDR1 SGHKS and CDR2 YYEKEE (reference sequence). This CDR3 comprises 15 residues. CDR3 loop: CASRFDTGVADTQYF. Here the CDR3 DNA reads TGTGCCAGCAGATTCGATACAGGGGTGGCAGATACGCAGTATTTT.

This clonotype occurred a few times. J is TRBJ2-1 and V is TRBV6-1; D remains unclear. Germline-derived CDR1 and CDR2 are MNHNS and SASEGT. V was cut by 11 bases and J by 7 bases, with 15 bases left in between. The CDR3 contains 12 residues. The CDR3 bases are TGTGCCGGGGAAGGGTCCCGAAATGAGCAGTTCTTC. It yields the protein CAGEGSRNEQFF.

The sample holds a few counts of this clonotype. The chain has TRBV12-3 or TRBV12-4 and TRBJ2-5; D remains ambiguous. Trimming stripped 3 bases from V and 5 bases from J, with 13 bases between. This CDR3 has 14 amino acids. The CDR3 sequence is CASSLAALWETQYF. The CDR3 DNA is TGTGCCAGCAGTTTGGCAGCCCTATGGGAGACCCAGTACTTC.

This clonotype was seen a handful of times. The chain has TRBV7-2 and TRBJ2-1, with 12 positions matching TRBD2. Germline V lookup: CDR1 SGHTA, CDR2 FQGNSA. Unmatched junction bases numbered 3, after V lost 6 bases and J lost 6 bases. This CDR3 contains 14 residues. CDR3 in amino acids: CASRTLAGGNEQFF. CDR3 bases: TGTGCCAGCAGGACACTAGCGGGGGGCAATGAGCAGTTCTTC.

The table lists this clonotype with many counts. The chain couples TRBV12-3 or TRBV12-4 to TRBJ2-2; 7 nucleotides align to TRBD1. This CDR3 region has 12 residues. Trimming took 9 bases from V and 4 from J; bases not matched to a gene: 2. Here the CDR3 reads CASRQGTGELFF. The CDR3, as DNA: TGTGCCAGTCGACAGGGCACCGGGGAGCTGTTTTTT.

The rearrangement joins TRBV11-2 to TRBJ2-7, with a weak D call TRBD2 (7 bases). This CDR3 has 14 amino acids. Germline CDR1 and CDR2: SGHAT and FQNNGV. V lost 5 bases, J lost 4 bases, and 15 bases lay in between. The CDR3 sequence is CASSPEGGMYEQYF. The CDR3 nucleotides are TGTGCCAGCAGCCCGGAGGGGGGGATGTACGAGCAGTACTTC.